The 29 T cell receptor beta chains in this list originate from one sample, sequenced in a study of shared clonotypes between healthy human individuals. Sequencing was performed with immunoSEQ multiplex PCR; in TCRdb, only in-frame clones are kept and a portion is missing. The sample shows about 660,000 clones, approximately 79% of them seen only once. Sequenced: memory CD4+ T cells sorted from blood. Subset here: CD45RA-negative fraction. The receptors were gathered from a woman aged 25 to 39 in good health.

The sample holds one count of this clone. This chain links TRBV15 with TRBJ2-1; 9 bases are a match to TRBD1. Germline V gene lookup returns CDR1 LNHNV and CDR2 YYDKDF (reference sequence). V gave up 1 base and J gave up 5 bases; unmatched junction bases: 3. The length of the CDR3 is 15 residues. The CDR3 nucleotides are TGTGCCACCAGCAGAGTCCGGGACAGGGACAATGAGCAGTTCTTC. Encoded protein: CATSRVRDRDNEQFF.

The CDR3: CASSASHTDTQYF. The CDR3 DNA follows: TGTGCCAGTAGTGCGAGCCACACAGATACGCAGTATTTT. The chain links TRBV19 to TRBJ2-3; D gene unclear. From germline, CDR1 is LNHDA and CDR2 SQIVND (reference sequence). The CDR3 runs 13 residues. The V end lost 5 bases, the J end lost 2 bases, and 8 bases lay between the germline ends.

The chain recombines TRBV7-8 with TRBJ1-1, with D possibly TRBD1 on 5 matching bases. The CDR3 is 13 residues long. V lost 0 bases, J lost 10 bases, and 12 bases lay in between. CDR1 and CDR2 (germline): SGHVS, FQNEAQ. This CDR3 is CASSLAGVVLAFF. For the CDR3, the DNA is TGTGCCAGCAGCTTAGCGGGGGTAGTGTTAGCTTTCTTT.

Written as DNA, the CDR3 is TGCAGCGTTGTTAAAGGGCCCCAGGCGTACTTC. Amino acids: CSVVKGPQAYF. J is TRBJ2-7 and V is TRBV29-1; no firm D call. Deletions cut 4 bases from V and 12 bases from J, with 16 bases between. Germline CDR1 SQVTM, CDR2 ANQGSEA. The CDR3 is made up of 11 amino acids.

The chain has TRBV28 and TRBJ2-3; D could derive from TRBD1 or TRBD2 (6 bases each). This CDR3 region has 14 residues. Germline V CDR1 and CDR2: MDHEN, SYDVKM. V was pared by 5 bases and J by 3 bases, with 12 bases between. The chain's CDR3 is CASSPKGGTDTQYF. The CDR3 DNA sequence: TGTGCCAGCAGTCCCAAGGGGGGAACAGATACGCAGTATTTT.

The chain links TRBV11-1 to TRBJ2-1; a weak D match, TRBD1 (5 bases). V was clipped by 4 bases and J by 4 bases, with 14 bases between them. The CDR3 totals 15 residues. Germline V gene sequence: CDR1 SGHAT, CDR2 FQDESV (reference sequence). The CDR3 sequence: CASSSRWGLYNEQFF. CDR3 DNA sequence: TGTGCCAGCAGCTCGAGATGGGGCCTTTACAATGAGCAGTTCTTC. Together with reference TRBV11-1 and TRBJ2-1, the CDR3 gives the full variable domain: EAEVAQSPRYKITEKSQAVAFWCDPISGHATLYWYRQILGQGPELLVQFQDESVVDDSQLPKDRFSAERLKGVDSTLKIQPAELGDSAMYLCASSSRWGLYNEQFFGPGTRLTVL.

In this sample, this clone turned up a few times. The J gene is TRBJ2-7, the V gene TRBV5-1, with no clear D. The CDR3 has 17 amino acids. Trimming took 0 bases from V and 0 from J, leaving 16 bases between them. Germline lookup yields CDR1 SGHRS and CDR2 YFSETQ. For the CDR3, the DNA is TGCGCCAGCAGCTTGGAGCACAGAGTCTACAGCTCCTACGAGCAGTACTTC. Protein sequence: CASSLEHRVYSSYEQYF.

The V and J genes are TRBV6-6 and TRBJ1-5; D ambiguous. Trimming took off 5 bases at V and 3 bases at J, with 14 bases between the two ends. The CDR3 is 15 residues long. Looked up from germline, CDR1 is MNHNY and CDR2 is SVGAGI (reference sequence). This CDR3 reads CASSPPGGNNQPQHF. CDR3 nucleotide sequence: TGTGCCAGCAGTCCCCCGGGCGGTAACAATCAGCCCCAGCATTTT.

This clone was counted between two and nine times. The chain employs TRBV7-2 and TRBJ2-3, with D perhaps TRBD1 (6 bases). This CDR3 region has 16 residues. V was clipped by 5 bases and J by 1 base, with 16 bases between them. Germline-derived CDR1 and CDR2 are SGHTA and FQGNSA. The CDR3 here is CASSARPGVGTDTQYF. Here the CDR3 DNA reads TGTGCCAGCAGCGCCAGGCCAGGGGTCGGCACAGATACGCAGTATTTT.

The chain couples TRBV13 to TRBJ2-4; 7 positions match TRBD1. V was clipped by 0 bases and J by 3 bases; unmatched bases: 2. This CDR3 comprises 15 residues. The germline V gene has CDR1 PRHDT and CDR2 FYEKMQ (reference sequence). The CDR3 DNA follows: TGTGCCAGCAGCTTAGGGAGACAGGGCAAAAACATTCAGTACTTC. Translated, it gives CASSLGRQGKNIQYF.

This clone was observed a few times. This chain links TRBV6-6 with TRBJ1-1; a possible D gene is TRBD1 (5 bases). Germline V CDR1 and CDR2: MNHNY, SVGAGI (reference sequence). There are 12 residues in the CDR3. V lost 6 bases and J lost 6, with 11 bases in between. CDR3 sequence (DNA): TGTGCCAGCAGGCATCAGGGAGCTGAAGCTTTCTTT. It encodes CASRHQGAEAFF.

The table lists this clone with a count of one. The V gene is TRBV5-1, the J gene TRBJ2-7; D may correspond to TRBD1 or TRBD2 (5 bases each). CDR3 length: 14 residues. Trimming removed 4 bases at V and 6 bases at J, with 17 bases between. CDR1 is SGHRS, CDR2 YFSETQ, per germline. CDR3 sequence (DNA): TGCGCCAGCAGCCCCACCGGGACCATAACCGAGCAGTACTTC. This sequence encodes CASSPTGTITEQYF. The entire variable domain, with the rest obtained from reference TRBV5-1 and TRBJ2-7, is as follows: KAGVTQTPRYLIKTRGQQVTLSCSPISGHRSVSWYQQTPGQGLQFLFEYFSETQRNKGNFPGRFSGRQFSNSRSEMNVSTLELGDSALYLCASSPTGTITEQYFGPGTRLTVT.

The chain recombines TRBV7-8 with TRBJ2-3; TRBD2 agrees at 8 bases. There are 21 residues in the CDR3. The trim removed 4 bases at V and 3 bases at J, leaving 24 bases unmatched. Germline-derived CDR1 and CDR2 are SGHVS and FQNEAQ. CDR3: CASSYGRRTSGSLGGTDTQYF. CDR3 bases: TGTGCCAGCAGCTATGGGCGGAGGACGAGCGGGAGTCTGGGTGGAACAGATACGCAGTATTTT.

CDR3 amino acids: CASRQREGVNEQFF. CDR3 nucleotide sequence: TGTGCCAGCAGGCAGCGGGAGGGGGTGAATGAGCAGTTCTTC. The V gene is TRBV2, the J gene TRBJ2-1; TRBD2 matches 10 bases. Germline CDR1 is SNHLY and CDR2 is FYNNEI. This CDR3 spans 14 amino acids. The junction had 6 bases not matched to a gene; V was cut back by 6 bases and J by 7 bases.

The rearrangement links TRBV4-1 to TRBJ2-1; 12 positions match TRBD2. The CDR3 is 16 residues long. CDR1 is MGHRA, CDR2 YSYEKL, per germline. V was clipped by 1 base and J by 8 bases; unmatched bases: 6. The CDR3 DNA follows: TGCGCCAGCAGCCAAGTAAGACTAGCGGGAGTCTATGAGCAGTTCTTC. Translated: CASSQVRLAGVYEQFF.

The chain joins TRBV21-1 to TRBJ2-5; no check of the table's D call, TRBD2, against the DNA was made. TRBV21-1 represents a pseudogene. The CDR3 totals 14 residues. CDR3 sequence: CASSIEDSQETQYF. The CDR3 coding sequence is TGTGCCAGCAGCATTGAGGATTCCCAAGAGACCCAGTACTTC.

J is TRBJ2-1 and V is TRBV6-1, with D possibly TRBD2 on 7 matching bases. Germline V gene lookup returns CDR1 MNHNS and CDR2 SASEGT. CDR3 length: 15 residues. V was shortened by 9 bases and J by 5 bases, with 20 bases between the two germline ends. The CDR3 bases are TGTGCCAGTATGGGGGGGCGGGACCTCAACAATGAGCAGTTCTTC. Residues: CASMGGRDLNNEQFF.

This clone was seen only once. The J gene is TRBJ1-6, the V gene TRBV23-1; D is undetermined. TRBV23-1 is given ORF status, its function remaining uncertain. The V gene lost 7 bases and the J gene lost 1 base, with 26 bases spanning the gap. The CDR3 has 20 residues. As DNA, the CDR3 is TGCGCCAGCATCCACAATCTAATAGCTGGGGATCGATCCTATAATTCACCCCTCCACTTT. It is translated as CASIHNLIAGDRSYNSPLHF.

This rearrangement joins TRBV10-2 to TRBJ1-1; no clear D gene. Trimming took off 0 bases at V and 3 bases at J, with 5 bases between the two ends. Per the germline V gene, CDR1 is WSHSY and CDR2 is SAAADI. The length of the CDR3 is 13 residues. CDR3 sequence (DNA): TGCGCCAGCAGTGAGTCTCGGGACACTGAAGCTTTCTTT. Translated: CASSESRDTEAFF.

This clone turned up a few times. The rearrangement joins TRBV29-1 to TRBJ2-7; 11 nucleotides line up with TRBD2. Per germline, CDR1 SQVTM and CDR2 ANQGSEA. Losses at the gene ends were 5 bases for V and 3 bases for J; bases not matched to a gene: 6. The CDR3 is made up of 14 amino acids. The CDR3 nucleotides are TGCAGCGTTAGCCCCGGGACTAGCGGCTACGAGCAGTACTTC. Its protein product is CSVSPGTSGYEQYF.

J is TRBJ1-5 and V is TRBV7-9, with D uncertain. The CDR3 has 14 amino acids. From germline, CDR1 is SEHNR and CDR2 FQNEAQ (reference sequence). Deletions cut 5 bases from V and 0 bases from J, with 8 bases between. The CDR3 nucleotides are TGTGCCAGCAGCGCCCATAATAGCAATCAGCCCCAGCATTTT. As protein: CASSAHNSNQPQHF.

Here the CDR3 reads CASSLPMGAGSGSGNTIYF. The CDR3 nucleotides are TGTGCCAGCAGCTTACCCATGGGGGCAGGGTCAGGATCTGGAAACACCATATATTTT. This rearrangement joins TRBV7-8 to TRBJ1-3; D is perhaps TRBD1 (6 bases). CDR1 is SGHVS, CDR2 FQNEAQ, per germline. This CDR3 has 19 residues. V lost 2 bases to trimming and J lost 1 base, with 21 bases between them.

This clone was seen a few times. The chain is built from TRBV4-2 and TRBJ2-7; the D is unclear. CDR1 and CDR2 from the germline V gene are LGHNA and YNFKEQ. This CDR3 contains 15 residues. V was shortened by 0 bases and J by 8 bases, with 17 bases between the two germline ends. The CDR3 loop reads CASSQDFSVGQQQYF. The CDR3 DNA reads as TGTGCCAGCAGCCAAGACTTCAGCGTCGGGCAGCAGCAGTACTTC.

This sequence joins TRBV10-2 and TRBJ1-5; D is undetermined. Germline V gives CDR1 WSHSY, CDR2 SAAADI. This CDR3 region has 16 residues. V lost 2 bases and J 0 bases, leaving 11 bases between the germline ends. CDR3 sequence reads: CASSEQAVDSNQPQHF. The CDR3, as DNA: TGCGCCAGCAGTGAGCAGGCGGTCGATAGCAATCAGCCCCAGCATTTT.

The V gene is TRBV10-3, the J gene TRBJ2-1; unclear D gene. V lost 2 bases and J 0 bases, leaving 11 bases between the germline ends. Germline CDR1 is ENHRY and CDR2 is SYGVKD. This CDR3 has 16 residues. This CDR3 reads CAISERAMSSYNEQFF. CDR3 sequence (DNA): TGTGCCATCAGTGAGCGGGCGATGAGCTCCTACAATGAGCAGTTCTTC.

The chain employs TRBV5-6 and TRBJ1-2; maybe TRBD1 (6 bases). Germline CDR1 reads SGHDT; CDR2 reads YYEEEE. The CDR3 sequence is 16 residues long. V was cut by 2 bases and J by 6 bases, with 20 bases left in between. The CDR3 protein is CASSLLGQGRGNGYTF. DNA for the CDR3: TGTGCCAGCAGCTTATTAGGGCAGGGGAGAGGAAATGGCTACACCTTC.

This clone turned up a few times. The J gene is TRBJ2-7, the V gene TRBV2, with D unclear. The germline V and J ends were trimmed by 5 bases and 5 bases, with 10 bases remaining between them. Germline lookup yields CDR1 SNHLY and CDR2 FYNNEI. The CDR3 spans 12 residues. CDR3 in DNA: TGTGCCAGCAGTCGAACGTCCCACGAGCAGTACTTC. Residues: CASSRTSHEQYF.

The chain uses TRBV5-1 and TRBJ2-7; 8 bases align to TRBD2. Germline V gene sequence: CDR1 SGHRS, CDR2 YFSETQ. The CDR3 is 14 amino acids. V shed 3 bases and J 1 base; nucleotides not matched to a gene: 3. The CDR3 here is CASSSTSDSYEQYF. CDR3 nucleotides: TGCGCCAGCAGCTCGACTAGCGATTCCTACGAGCAGTACTTC.

This chain uses TRBV19 with TRBJ2-3; possible D gene TRBD1, 5 bases. The CDR3 consists of 14 residues. The germline V gene has CDR1 LNHDA and CDR2 SQIVND (reference sequence). The V gene lost 7 bases and the J gene lost 1 base, with 12 bases spanning the gap. This CDR3 reads CASTPGWGTDTQYF. The CDR3 DNA is TGTGCCAGTACACCAGGGTGGGGCACAGATACGCAGTATTTT.